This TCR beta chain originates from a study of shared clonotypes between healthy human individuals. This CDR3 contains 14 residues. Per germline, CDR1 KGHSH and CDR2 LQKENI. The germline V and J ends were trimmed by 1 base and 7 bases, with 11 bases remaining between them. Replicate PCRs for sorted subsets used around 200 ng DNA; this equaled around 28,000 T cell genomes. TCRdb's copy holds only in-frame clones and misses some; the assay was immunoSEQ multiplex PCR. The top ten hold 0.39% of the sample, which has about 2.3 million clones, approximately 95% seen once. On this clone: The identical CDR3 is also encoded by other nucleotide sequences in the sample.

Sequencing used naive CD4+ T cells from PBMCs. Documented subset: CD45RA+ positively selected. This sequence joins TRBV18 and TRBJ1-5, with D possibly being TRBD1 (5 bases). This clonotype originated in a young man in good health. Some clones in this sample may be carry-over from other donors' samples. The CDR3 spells CASSPLGTDQPQHF. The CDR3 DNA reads TGTGCCAGCTCACCACTCGGGACGGACCAGCCCCAGCATTTT.